This T cell receptor beta chain was observed in a study of blood T cell repertoires in COVID-19. Turning to the study itself: Samples of COVID-19 (acute and convalescent) were obtained from the United States, Italy and Spain. The cDNA or gDNA used as material had been derived from T cells, B-cell-depleted T cells, or PBMCs.

CDR3 length: 15 amino acids. Germline CDR1 SGHTA, CDR2 FQGTGA. V trimming: 5 bases; J trimming: 8 bases; junction bases outside the gene matches: 10. Authors' processing steps: Researchers report that nucleated cell counts were estimated from reference gene primer amplification. Produced via immunoSEQ multiplex PCR; TCRdb's table is partial and in-frame only. V, J and clone size derive from that table, while D and trimming were established from the DNA sequence. Here the sample spans around 90,000 clones, around four fifths being singletons. This sequence originates from a human donor in a cohort sampled during active COVID-19. The rearrangement links TRBV7-3 to TRBJ2-1; 9 bases agree with TRBD1. The sequencing input was peripheral blood. The CDR3 is CASSLSGTGIDEQFF. For the CDR3, the DNA is TGTGCCAGCAGCCTCTCCGGGACAGGGATCGATGAGCAGTTCTTC.